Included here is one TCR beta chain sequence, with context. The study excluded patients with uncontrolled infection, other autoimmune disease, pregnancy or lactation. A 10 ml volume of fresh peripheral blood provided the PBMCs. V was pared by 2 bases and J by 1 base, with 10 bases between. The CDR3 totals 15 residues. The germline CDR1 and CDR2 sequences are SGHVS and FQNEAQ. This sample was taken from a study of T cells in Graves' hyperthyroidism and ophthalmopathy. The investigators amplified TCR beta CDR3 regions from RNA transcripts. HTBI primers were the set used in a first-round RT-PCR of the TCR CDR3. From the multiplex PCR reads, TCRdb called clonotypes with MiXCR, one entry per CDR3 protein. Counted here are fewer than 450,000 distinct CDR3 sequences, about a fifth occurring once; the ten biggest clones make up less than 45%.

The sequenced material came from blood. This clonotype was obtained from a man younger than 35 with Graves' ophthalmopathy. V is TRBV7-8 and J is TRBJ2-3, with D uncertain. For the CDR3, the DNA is TGTGCCAGCAGCTTACAGGTGTCCGGCACAGATACGCAGTATTTT. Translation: CASSLQVSGTDTQYF.